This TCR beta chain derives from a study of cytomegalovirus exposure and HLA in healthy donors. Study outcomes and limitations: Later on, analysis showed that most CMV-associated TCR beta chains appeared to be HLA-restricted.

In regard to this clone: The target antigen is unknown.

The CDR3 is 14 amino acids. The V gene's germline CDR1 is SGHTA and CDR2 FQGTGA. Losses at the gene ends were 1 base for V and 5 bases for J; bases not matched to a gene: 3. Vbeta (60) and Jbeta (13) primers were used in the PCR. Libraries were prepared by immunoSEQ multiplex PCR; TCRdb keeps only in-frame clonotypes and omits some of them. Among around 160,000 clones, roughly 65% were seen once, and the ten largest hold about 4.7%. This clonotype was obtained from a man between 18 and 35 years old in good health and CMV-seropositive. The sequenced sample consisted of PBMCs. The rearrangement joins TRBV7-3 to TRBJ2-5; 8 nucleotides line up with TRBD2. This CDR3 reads CASSLNGGVETQYF. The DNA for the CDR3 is TGTGCCAGCAGCTTAAACGGGGGGGTGGAGACCCAGTACTTC.